These T cell receptor beta chains were read from a single sample in a study of T cell repertoires in ileal Crohn's disease. Some clones are missing from TCRdb's copy, which holds only in-frame ones; the method was immunoSEQ multiplex PCR. The repertoire holds fewer than 15,000 clones, with approximately 78% as singletons. Source material: ileal tissue. The receptor set was obtained from an adult with Crohn's disease. Both conserved end residues are trimmed from each CDR3. The order of the fields is CDR3 length, V gene, clone size, CDR3 protein. Some rows have no size entry. The others give once, few or many, or a class for an expanded clone.

length: 12
V: TRBV19
size: -
CDR3: ASSPPGGNTEAF

length: 12
V: TRBV6-1
size: -
CDR3: ASSDGRSNSPLH

length: 11
V: TRBV29-1
size: -
CDR3: SADGAGAHEQY

length: 16
V: TRBV10-3
size: -
CDR3: AISEPGLAGGRTDTQY

length: 14
V: TRBV28
size: few
CDR3: ASSSPQTASAYEQY

length: 13
V: TRBV5-4
size: -
CDR3: ASSETTGDNSPLH

length: 10
V: TRBV29-1
size: -
CDR3: SVAMSSYEQY

length: 13
V: TRBV6-5
size: -
CDR3: ASSYGAGEGDTQY

length: 15
V: TRBV7-2
size: -
CDR3: ASSYNGGGRGTGELF

length: 13
V: TRBV7-9
size: -
CDR3: ASSQDRGRDIEAF

length: 11
V: TRBV11-2
size: -
CDR3: ASSSSGTGLRT

length: 11
V: TRBV6-1
size: -
CDR3: ASSLQANQPQH

length: 9
V: TRBV6-5
size: -
CDR3: ASRQGQVTY

length: 13
V: TRBV9
size: -
CDR3: ASSVEGQGWETQY

length: 12
V: TRBV6-4
size: -
CDR3: ASSDSAEGAQLF

length: 11
V: TRBV7-9
size: -
CDR3: ASRSQVGNTIY

length: 14
V: TRBV9
size: -
CDR3: ASSVGGTSGSKEQY

length: 14
V: TRBV19
size: -
CDR3: ASNDPRQGNSYEQY

length: 13
V: TRBV6-5
size: -
CDR3: ASSYGRQGQNIQY

length: 11
V: TRBV27
size: -
CDR3: ASSFVANQPQH

length: 15
V: TRBV7-8
size: -
CDR3: ASSLVLRQGGTGELF

length: 15
V: TRBV27
size: -
CDR3: ASSYRAGGVLDQPQH

length: 11
V: TRBV27
size: few
CDR3: ASSFSGQGHHT

length: 15
V: TRBV11-2
size: -
CDR3: ASSQKPLTSVSYEQY

length: 11
V: TRBV27
size: -
CDR3: ASSLDREETQY

length: 14
V: TRBV7-8
size: -
CDR3: ASSPRTSGNIYEQY